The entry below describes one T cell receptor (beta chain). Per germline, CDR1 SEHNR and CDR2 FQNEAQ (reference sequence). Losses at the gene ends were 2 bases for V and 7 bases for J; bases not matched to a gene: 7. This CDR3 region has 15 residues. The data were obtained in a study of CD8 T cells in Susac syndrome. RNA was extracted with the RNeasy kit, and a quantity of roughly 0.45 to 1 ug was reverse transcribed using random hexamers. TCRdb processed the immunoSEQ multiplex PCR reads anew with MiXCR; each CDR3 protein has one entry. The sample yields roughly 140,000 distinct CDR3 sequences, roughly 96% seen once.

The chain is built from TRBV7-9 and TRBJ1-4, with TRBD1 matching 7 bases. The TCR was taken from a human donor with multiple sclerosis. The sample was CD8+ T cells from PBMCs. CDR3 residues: CASSLRQDRVEKLFF. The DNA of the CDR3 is TGTGCCAGCAGCTTACGACAAGACAGGGTTGAAAAACTGTTTTTT.